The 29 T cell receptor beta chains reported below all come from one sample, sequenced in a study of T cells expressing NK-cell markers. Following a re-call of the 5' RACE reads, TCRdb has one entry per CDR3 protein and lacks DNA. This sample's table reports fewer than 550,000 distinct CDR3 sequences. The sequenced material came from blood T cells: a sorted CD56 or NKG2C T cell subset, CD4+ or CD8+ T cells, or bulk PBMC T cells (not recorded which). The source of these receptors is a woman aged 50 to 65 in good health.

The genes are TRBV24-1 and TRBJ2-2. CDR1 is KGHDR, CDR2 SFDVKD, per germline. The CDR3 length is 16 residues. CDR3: CATSDFRTGNTGELFF.

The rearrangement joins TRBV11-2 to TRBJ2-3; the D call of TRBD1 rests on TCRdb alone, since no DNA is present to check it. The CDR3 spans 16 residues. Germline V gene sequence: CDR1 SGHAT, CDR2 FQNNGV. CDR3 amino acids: CASSFLGQGAADTQYF.

This CDR3 is CASSFMGGLGSSYNEQFF. The chain joins TRBV11-2 to TRBJ2-1; TCRdb calls TRBD1, which cannot be checked without DNA. The CDR3 length is 18 residues. Germline loops: CDR1 SGHAT, CDR2 FQNNGV. The whole variable domain, filled in from reference TRBV11-2 and TRBJ2-1, reads EAGVAQSPRYKIIEKRQSVAFWCNPISGHATLYWYQQILGQGPKLLIQFQNNGVVDDSQLPKDRFSAERLKGVDSTLKIQPAKLEDSAVYLCASSFMGGLGSSYNEQFFGPGTRLTVL.

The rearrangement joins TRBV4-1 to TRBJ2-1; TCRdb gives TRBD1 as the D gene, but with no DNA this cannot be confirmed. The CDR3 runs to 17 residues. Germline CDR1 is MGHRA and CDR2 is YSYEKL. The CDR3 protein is CASSQDVARTGKNEQFF.

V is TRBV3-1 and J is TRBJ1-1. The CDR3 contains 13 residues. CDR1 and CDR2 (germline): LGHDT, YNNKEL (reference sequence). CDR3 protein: CASSQSSVGEAFF.

The CDR3 spells CAISESVSPEAFF. J is TRBJ1-1 and V is TRBV10-3. The length of the CDR3 is 13 residues. Germline V lookup: CDR1 ENHRY, CDR2 SYGVKD.

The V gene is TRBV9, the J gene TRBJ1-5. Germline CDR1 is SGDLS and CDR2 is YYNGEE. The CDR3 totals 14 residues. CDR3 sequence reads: CASSVAGINQPQHF.

The chain's CDR3 is CASSQHRSSGSSYNEQFF. The chain has TRBV3-1 and TRBJ2-1; TCRdb reports TRBD2, a call that lacks DNA to check it against. CDR1 LGHDT and CDR2 YNNKEL come from the germline V gene (reference sequence). The CDR3 runs to 18 residues.

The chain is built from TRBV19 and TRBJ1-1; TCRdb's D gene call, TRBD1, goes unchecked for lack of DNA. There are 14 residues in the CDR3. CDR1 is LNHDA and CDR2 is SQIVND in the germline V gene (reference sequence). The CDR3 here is CASMVQGVATEAFF. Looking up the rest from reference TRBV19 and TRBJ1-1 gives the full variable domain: DGGITQSPKYLFRKEGQNVTLSCEQNLNHDAMYWYRQDPGQGLRLIYYSQIVNDFQKGDIAEGYSVSREKKESFPLTVTSAQKNPTAFYLCASMVQGVATEAFFGQGTRLTVV.

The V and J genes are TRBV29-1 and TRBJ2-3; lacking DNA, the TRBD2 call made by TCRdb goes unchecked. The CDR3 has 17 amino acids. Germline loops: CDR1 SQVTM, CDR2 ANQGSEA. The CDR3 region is CSVALAGSPQSTDTQYF.

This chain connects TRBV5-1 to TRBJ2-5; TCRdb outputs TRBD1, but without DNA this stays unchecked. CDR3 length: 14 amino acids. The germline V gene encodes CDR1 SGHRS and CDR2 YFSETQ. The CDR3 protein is CASSLGADQETQYF.

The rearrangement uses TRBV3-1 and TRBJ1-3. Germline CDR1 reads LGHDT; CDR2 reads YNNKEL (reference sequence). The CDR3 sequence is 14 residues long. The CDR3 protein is CASSQDGIGNTIYF. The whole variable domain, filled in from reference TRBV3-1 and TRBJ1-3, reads DTAVSQTPKYLVTQMGNDKSIKCEQNLGHDTMYWYKQDSKKFLKIMFSYNNKELIINETVPNRFSPKSPDKAHLNLHINSLELGDSAVYFCASSQDGIGNTIYFGEGSWLTVV.

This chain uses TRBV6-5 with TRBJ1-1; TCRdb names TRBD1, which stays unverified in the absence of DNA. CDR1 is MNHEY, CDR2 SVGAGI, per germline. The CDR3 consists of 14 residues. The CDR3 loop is CASSGTGGFNEAFF.

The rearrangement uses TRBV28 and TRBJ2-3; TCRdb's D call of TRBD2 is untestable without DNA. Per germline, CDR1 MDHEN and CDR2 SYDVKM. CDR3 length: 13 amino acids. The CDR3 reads CASGGVSADTQYF.

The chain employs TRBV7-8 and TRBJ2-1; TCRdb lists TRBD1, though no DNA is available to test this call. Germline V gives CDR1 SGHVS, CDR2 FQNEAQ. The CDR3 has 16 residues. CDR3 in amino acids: CASSLGGPYRTDEQFF.

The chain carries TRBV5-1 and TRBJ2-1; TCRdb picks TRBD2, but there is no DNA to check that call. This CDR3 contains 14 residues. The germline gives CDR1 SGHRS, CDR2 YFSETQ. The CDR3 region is CASSIAGPYNEQFF.

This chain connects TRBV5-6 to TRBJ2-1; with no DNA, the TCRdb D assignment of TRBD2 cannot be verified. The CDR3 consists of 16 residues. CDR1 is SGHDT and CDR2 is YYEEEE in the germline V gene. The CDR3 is CASSPFYGRPEDEQFF.

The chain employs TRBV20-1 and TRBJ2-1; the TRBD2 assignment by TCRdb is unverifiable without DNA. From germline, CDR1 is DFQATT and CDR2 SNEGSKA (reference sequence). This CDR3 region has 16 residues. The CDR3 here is CSATKLAGGDYNEQFF.

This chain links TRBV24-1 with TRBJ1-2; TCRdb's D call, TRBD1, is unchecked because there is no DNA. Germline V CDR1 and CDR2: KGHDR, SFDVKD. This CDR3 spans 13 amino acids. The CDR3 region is CATSVTGGGGYTF.

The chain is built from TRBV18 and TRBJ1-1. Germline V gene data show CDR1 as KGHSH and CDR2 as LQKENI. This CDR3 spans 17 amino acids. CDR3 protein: CASSPRVSSGPNTEAFF. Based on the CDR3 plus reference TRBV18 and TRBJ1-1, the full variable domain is NAGVMQNPRHLVRRRGQEARLRCSPMKGHSHVYWYRQLPEEGLKFMVYLQKENIIDESGMPKERFSAEFPKEGPSILRIQQVVRGDSAAYFCASSPRVSSGPNTEAFFGQGTRLTVV.

CDR3 sequence: CASSFGGQGENQPQHF. The chain is built from TRBV12-3 or TRBV12-4 and TRBJ1-5; as DNA is missing, the TRBD1 call by TCRdb cannot be tested. The CDR3 runs to 16 residues.

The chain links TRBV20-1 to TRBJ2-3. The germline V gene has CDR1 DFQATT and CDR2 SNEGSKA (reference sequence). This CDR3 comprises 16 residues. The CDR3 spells CSARDRDLKVADTQYF.

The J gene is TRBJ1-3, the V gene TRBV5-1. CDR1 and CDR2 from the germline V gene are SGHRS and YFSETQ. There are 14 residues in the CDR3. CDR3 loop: CASSLFTDGNTIYF.

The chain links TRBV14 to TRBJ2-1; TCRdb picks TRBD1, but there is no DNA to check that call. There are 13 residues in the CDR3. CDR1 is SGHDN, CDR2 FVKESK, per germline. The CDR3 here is CASSQVRGTEQFF.

The CDR3 spells CASSSGQGTQPQHF. This chain joins TRBV7-3 and TRBJ1-5; the TRBD1 assignment by TCRdb is unverifiable without DNA. The CDR3 is made up of 14 amino acids. Germline CDR1 and CDR2: SGHTA and FQGTGA.

The CDR3 sequence: CASRRDRGLAEVPNEQFF. The chain combines TRBV27 with TRBJ2-1; TCRdb selects TRBD2, and the lack of DNA leaves this call unchecked. CDR3 length: 18 residues. Germline assignment: CDR1 MNHEY and CDR2 SMNVEV (reference sequence).

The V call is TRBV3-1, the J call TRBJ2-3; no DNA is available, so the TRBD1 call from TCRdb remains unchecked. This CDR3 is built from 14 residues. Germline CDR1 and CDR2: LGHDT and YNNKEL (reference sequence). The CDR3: CASSTGRLTDTQYF.

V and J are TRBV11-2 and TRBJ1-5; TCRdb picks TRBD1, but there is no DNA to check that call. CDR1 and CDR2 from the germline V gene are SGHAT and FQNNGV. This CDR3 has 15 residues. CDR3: CASSQQGGGNQPQHF. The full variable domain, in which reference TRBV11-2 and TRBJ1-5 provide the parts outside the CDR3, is EAGVAQSPRYKIIEKRQSVAFWCNPISGHATLYWYQQILGQGPKLLIQFQNNGVVDDSQLPKDRFSAERLKGVDSTLKIQPAKLEDSAVYLCASSQQGGGNQPQHFGDGTRLSIL.

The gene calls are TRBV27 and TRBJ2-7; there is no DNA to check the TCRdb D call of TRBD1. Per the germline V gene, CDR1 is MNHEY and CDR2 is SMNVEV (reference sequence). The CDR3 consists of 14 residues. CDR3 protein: CASYAGRGHHEQYF.